The clone carrying this T cell receptor beta chain was seen a handful of times. The antigen is not known. The data belong to a study of response to subunit inactivated influenza vaccine. TCRdb ran MiXCR on the RT-PCR reads and lists one entry per CDR3 protein. The sample lists roughly 620,000 distinct CDR3 sequences; 11% were seen once. V was shortened by 8 bases and J by 3 bases, with 19 bases between the two germline ends. The CDR3 is made up of 15 amino acids. Germline CDR1 MNHEY, CDR2 SMNVEV (reference sequence). Study outcomes and limitations: A suggestion made by the authors is that each seasonal influenza vaccination recruits few new T cells.

These sequences were also reported in another study, on T cells expressing NK-cell markers. From that second work: The authors made TCR beta cDNA libraries by 5'RACE template switching. This switching added a universal primer site and UMIs. An anti-gamma-delta TCR antibody confined sorting to alpha-beta TCR T cells across several of the experiments. Expanded NKG2C+ T cell clones had unclear HCMV specificity.

The material sequenced was PBMCs from blood, taken on the day of vaccination. The receptor comes from a man aged 45 to 65 who received an inactivated influenza vaccine. V and J are TRBV27 and TRBJ2-5, with D possibly being TRBD1 (5 bases). The chain's CDR3 is CASGPPGSLEETQYF. CDR3 nucleotide sequence: TGTGCCAGCGGCCCCCCAGGGTCCCTCGAAGAGACCCAGTACTTC.